This T cell receptor beta chain was recorded in a study of identical twins. V was cut by 5 bases and J by 3 bases, with 22 bases left in between. Germline loops: CDR1 SGHAT, CDR2 FQNNGV. The CDR3 contains 18 residues. From the 5' RACE reads, TCRdb called clonotypes with MiXCR, one entry per CDR3 protein. The sample consists of some 500,000 distinct CDR3 sequences, approximately 15% of them appearing once. This sample was also put to use in a study of yellow fever vaccine responses in identical twins.

The source is a young woman in good health. V and J are TRBV11-2 and TRBJ2-2; D not certain. The sample taken for sequencing was CD4+ T cells sorted from blood. CDR3 amino acids: CASSPRVKRPWDTGELFF. In DNA, the CDR3 is TGTGCCAGCAGCCCCCGGGTTAAGAGGCCTTGGGACACCGGGGAGCTGTTTTTT. Full variable domain (outside the CDR3, taken from reference TRBV11-2 and TRBJ2-2): EAGVAQSPRYKIIEKRQSVAFWCNPISGHATLYWYQQILGQGPKLLIQFQNNGVVDDSQLPKDRFSAERLKGVDSTLKIQPAKLEDSAVYLCASSPRVKRPWDTGELFFGEGSRLTVL.